This T cell receptor (beta chain) comes out of a study of CD8+ T cells in alopecia areata. Sequencing templates came from extracted RNA that was reverse transcribed into cDNA. The assay was immunoSEQ multiplex PCR, and TCRdb's table has in-frame clones only and misses some. The sample carries approximately 100,000 clones, 55% recorded once. The sample consisted of CD4+ T cells sorted from blood. The source of this sequence is a human donor in good health.

The CDR3 protein is CASSLSGGSYNEQFF. The CDR3 DNA sequence: TGCGCCAGCAGCTTGAGCGGTGGCTCCTACAATGAGCAGTTCTTC. This sequence joins TRBV5-1 and TRBJ2-1, with a possible D match to TRBD2 (5 bases). The CDR3 is 15 amino acids. CDR1 SGHRS and CDR2 YFSETQ come from the germline V gene. Trimming left V 1 base short and J 0 bases short, with 8 bases between.